This entry describes one TCR beta chain. Researchers ran the PCR with 60 Vbeta and 13 Jbeta primers. Profiled with immunoSEQ multiplex PCR; TCRdb holds only in-frame clones, not every one. Recorded for this sample: over 100,000 clones. The CDR3 totals 15 residues. Losses at the gene ends were 3 bases for V and 9 bases for J; bases not matched to a gene: 11. Germline loops: CDR1 SGDLS, CDR2 YYNGEE. These data originate in a study of cytomegalovirus exposure and HLA in healthy donors. The genes are TRBV9 and TRBJ2-1, with 8 bases that match TRBD2. Sequencing was done on a sample of PBMCs. The origin of this receptor is a woman in her thirties or forties in good health and CMV-seropositive. The chain's CDR3 is CASSGPGTRTGEQFF. In DNA, the CDR3 is TGTGCCAGCAGCGGCCCCGGGACTAGAACCGGTGAGCAGTTCTTC.